The T cell receptor beta chain described here comes from a study of T cell repertoires in cytomegalovirus infection. Study summary: Recently identified HLA-C-restricted CMV epitopes were used, and well-studied HLA-B-restricted CMV epitopes were used as well. Public TCR beta signatures provided an indication of both CMV infection and a matching HLA type.

This clonotype appeared a few times. The antigen is undetermined. TCRdb used MiXCR to reprocess the reads, holding one entry per CDR3 protein. The table has hundreds of thousands of distinct CDR3 sequences, around a third seen once. Material: cultured PBMCs, obtained from culture after CMV antigen stimulation. The sequence was obtained from a human donor in good health (CMV status not recorded). Some clones in this sample may be carry-over from other donors' samples.

CDR3 nucleotides: TGTGCCAGCAGCTTAGCGGCGCGGGGGACTGGCACAGATACGCAGTATTTT. Translated: CASSLAARGTGTDTQYF. This sequence joins TRBV7-2 and TRBJ2-3; 7 bases fit TRBD2. Germline CDR1 reads SGHTA; CDR2 reads FQGNSA. This CDR3 contains 17 residues. Trimming at V came to 0 bases and at J to 1 base, leaving 7 bases not matched to a gene.